This T cell receptor beta chain was recovered during a study of shared clonotypes between healthy human individuals. Study-wide results and limits: Richness estimates generally favored naive over memory subsets. A limitation of the genetic and exposure-history diversity represented arose from few donors. A handful of donors showed sharing of about 4.6% of naive CD4 clonotypes.

CD4+ cells yielded CD45RA+ naive and CD45RA-negative memory subsets. Germline V gene lookup returns CDR1 MNHNY and CDR2 SVGAGI (reference sequence). The CDR3 runs to 16 residues. The V segment lost 0 bases and the J segment 4 bases; nucleotides outside the gene matches: 7. Data came from immunoSEQ multiplex PCR; TCRdb stores just in-frame clones and leaves some out. The data hold around 2.5 million clones, with under 95% observed a single time. Comments on this clone: What it binds is unknown.

The sequence was obtained from a man aged 18 to 35 in good health. Some clones in this sample may be carry-over from other donors' samples. The chain combines TRBV6-6 with TRBJ2-7, with TRBD2 identical over 9 bases. The sequenced sample was naive CD4+ T cells from PBMCs. The subset here: CD45RA+ positively selected. This CDR3 is CASSYSRALAGYEQYF. The CDR3 DNA reads as TGTGCCAGCAGTTACTCGAGGGCGCTAGCGGGATACGAGCAGTACTTC.